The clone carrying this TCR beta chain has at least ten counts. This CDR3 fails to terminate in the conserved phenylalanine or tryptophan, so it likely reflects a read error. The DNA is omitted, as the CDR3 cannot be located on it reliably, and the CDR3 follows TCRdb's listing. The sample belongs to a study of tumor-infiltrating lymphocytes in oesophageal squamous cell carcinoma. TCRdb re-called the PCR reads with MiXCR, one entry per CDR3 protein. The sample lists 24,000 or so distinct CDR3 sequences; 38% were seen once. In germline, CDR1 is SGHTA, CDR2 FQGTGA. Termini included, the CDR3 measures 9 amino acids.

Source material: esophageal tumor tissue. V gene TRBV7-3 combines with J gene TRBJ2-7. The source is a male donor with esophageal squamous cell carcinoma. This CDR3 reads CASSLPRRG.